Included here is one T cell receptor (beta chain) sequence, with context. What it binds is unknown. Every bit of the isolated RNA underwent reverse transcription, so sequencing read expressed TCRB transcripts. Repertoires were generated with immunoSEQ multiplex PCR, while TCRdb's copy carries only in-frame clones and drops some. In the table there are 350,000 to 400,000 clones, roughly 13% of which are singletons. These data originate in a study of beta chain features in type 1 diabetes. Overall study findings and caveats: Type 1 diabetes patients had TCRB CDR3s that were shorter (moderately but significantly so) in all four CD4+ subsets.

Germline CDR1 is SNHLY and CDR2 is FYNNEI. This CDR3 has 14 amino acids. Trimming removed 4 bases from V and 5 bases from J; junction bases left unmatched: 5. Sequences were obtained from naive CD4+ T cells from blood. The chain uses TRBV2 and TRBJ2-4; 7 bases line up with TRBD1. This TCR came from a woman aged 18-29 years with type 1 diabetes. The CDR3 loop is CASSGQGRENIQYF. The CDR3 nucleotides read TGTGCCAGCAGTGGACAGGGTCGTGAAAACATTCAGTACTTC.